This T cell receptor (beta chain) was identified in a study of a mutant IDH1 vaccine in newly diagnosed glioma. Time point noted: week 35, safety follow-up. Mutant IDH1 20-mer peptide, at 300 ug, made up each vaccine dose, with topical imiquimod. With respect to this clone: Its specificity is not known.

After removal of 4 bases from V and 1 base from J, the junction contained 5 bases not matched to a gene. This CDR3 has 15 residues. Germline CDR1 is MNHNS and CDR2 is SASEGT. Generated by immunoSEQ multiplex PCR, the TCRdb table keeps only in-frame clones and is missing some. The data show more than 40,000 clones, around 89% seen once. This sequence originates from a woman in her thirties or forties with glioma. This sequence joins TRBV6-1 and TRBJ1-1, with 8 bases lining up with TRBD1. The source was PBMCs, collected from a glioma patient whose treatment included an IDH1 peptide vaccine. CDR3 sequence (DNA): TGTGCCAGCAGTGCGACCGGGACAGGGAACACTGAAGCTTTCTTT. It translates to CASSATGTGNTEAFF.